A single sample is the source of the 27 T cell receptor beta chains below, sequenced in a study of cytomegalovirus exposure and HLA in healthy donors. The primer mix had 60 Vbeta and 13 Jbeta primers. Profiling relied on immunoSEQ multiplex PCR, and the TCRdb table lists in-frame clones only, not all of them. The data show roughly 110,000 clones, 74% seen once. Sequencing was done on a sample of PBMCs. These receptors all come from a man aged 25 to 45 in good health and CMV-seropositive.

The V gene is TRBV18, the J gene TRBJ1-2; 9 bases are a match to TRBD1. The CDR3 is 15 residues long. V shed 5 bases, J shed 0 bases, and the junction held 4 bases outside the gene matches. CDR1 is KGHSH and CDR2 is LQKENI in the germline V gene. The CDR3 is CASSSRQGANYGYTF. For the CDR3, the DNA is TGTGCCAGCTCATCTAGACAGGGGGCTAACTATGGCTACACCTTC.

The chain recombines TRBV13 with TRBJ1-2, with TRBD1 matching over 7 bases. V lost 6 bases to trimming and J lost 3 bases; unmatched junction nucleotides: 7. Germline V gene lookup returns CDR1 PRHDT and CDR2 FYEKMQ (reference sequence). The CDR3 length is 14 residues. The CDR3, as DNA: TGTGCCAGCAGTATAGGACAGGTGGACTATGGCTACACCTTC. Translated, it gives CASSIGQVDYGYTF.

This rearrangement joins TRBV5-6 to TRBJ2-5, with D possibly matching TRBD1 (6 bases). Germline V gene sequence: CDR1 SGHDT, CDR2 YYEEEE. The CDR3 runs 16 residues. Trimming pared 0 bases from V and 4 bases from J, leaving 16 bases between. The CDR3 protein is CASSLGLRRRGETQYF. The CDR3 bases are TGTGCCAGCAGCTTGGGTCTCCGGCGCAGGGGAGAGACCCAGTACTTC.

The CDR3 sequence: CASSPGTHYEQYF. The CDR3 DNA follows: TGTGCCAGCAGTCCCGGTACCCACTACGAGCAGTACTTC. This sequence joins TRBV27 and TRBJ2-7; D is undetermined. Germline V CDR1 and CDR2: MNHEY, SMNVEV (reference sequence). The CDR3 extends over 13 amino acids. Between the trimmed V and J ends, which lost 5 bases and 3 bases, there was a span of 11 bases.

J is TRBJ1-1 and V is TRBV27; D not certain. V lost 0 bases, J lost 6 bases, and 8 bases lay in between. CDR3 length: 13 amino acids. CDR1 is MNHEY, CDR2 SMNVEV, per germline (reference sequence). CDR3 sequence reads: CASSLSSLSEAFF. CDR3 in DNA: TGTGCCAGCAGTTTATCTTCATTGTCTGAAGCTTTCTTT.

This chain joins TRBV30 and TRBJ1-5; 7 nucleotides line up with TRBD1. Germline CDR1 is GTSNPN and CDR2 is SVGIG (reference sequence). The CDR3 loop spans 14 amino acids. J was trimmed by 3 bases and V by 0 bases; bases with no gene match: 2. CDR3 protein: CAWSVGTVNQPQHF. For the CDR3, the DNA is TGTGCCTGGAGTGTTGGGACAGTCAATCAGCCCCAGCATTTT.

The rearrangement uses TRBV2 and TRBJ1-4; D not resolved. The length of the CDR3 is 16 residues. The germline V and J ends were trimmed by 3 bases and 0 bases, with 11 bases remaining between them. Germline V gene lookup returns CDR1 SNHLY and CDR2 FYNNEI. The CDR3, as DNA: TGTGCCAGCAGTGATAGCACGCCTGCAACTAATGAAAAACTGTTTTTT. Protein: CASSDSTPATNEKLFF.

This clone was detected once. The rearrangement joins TRBV7-3 to TRBJ2-2; 8 bases line up with TRBD2. The CDR3 length is 14 residues. Per germline, CDR1 SGHTA and CDR2 FQGTGA. The J segment lost 5 bases and the V segment lost 5 bases, leaving 4 bases of the junction unmatched. The CDR3 nucleotides are TGTGCCAGCAGCCCCGGGACTAGTACCGGGGAGCTGTTTTTT. Residues: CASSPGTSTGELFF.

The chain has TRBV28 and TRBJ1-3, with no clear D. The V end was cut by 6 bases, the J end by 4 bases, with 10 bases between. Germline assignment: CDR1 MDHEN and CDR2 SYDVKM. This CDR3 is built from 13 residues. DNA of the CDR3: TGTGCCAGCAGACACCAGACAGGAAACACCATATATTTT. Encoded protein: CASRHQTGNTIYF.

In its sample, this clone was seen once. As DNA, the CDR3 is TGTGCCAGCAGCGTGGGGACTAGCGGGGGGACCGAAGAGACCCAGTACTTC. It is translated as CASSVGTSGGTEETQYF. The genes are TRBV9 and TRBJ2-5; 15 nucleotides agree with TRBD2. J lost 3 bases, V lost 2 bases, and 5 bases had no gene match. Per germline, CDR1 SGDLS and CDR2 YYNGEE. The CDR3 runs 17 residues.

The chain links TRBV2 to TRBJ1-6; 9 bases are a match to TRBD1. The CDR3 sequence is 13 residues long. V shed 6 bases, J shed 10 bases, and the junction held 4 bases outside the gene matches. CDR1 SNHLY and CDR2 FYNNEI come from the germline V gene. The chain's CDR3 is CASRSDRGSPLHF. The DNA for the CDR3 is TGTGCCAGCAGGTCGGACAGGGGATCACCCCTCCACTTT. Complete variable domain (other parts from reference TRBV2 and TRBJ1-6): EPEVTQTPSHQVTQMGQEVILRCVPISNHLYFYWYRQILGQKVEFLVSFYNNEISEKSEIFDDQFSVERPDGSNFTLKIRSTKLEDSAMYFCASRSDRGSPLHFGNGTRLTVT.

Only a few counts were recorded for this clone. The chain couples TRBV7-3 to TRBJ1-2; 7 bases match TRBD1. The V segment lost 2 bases and the J segment 3 bases; nucleotides outside the gene matches: 12. The length of the CDR3 is 17 residues. The V gene's germline CDR1 is SGHTA and CDR2 FQGTGA. Written as DNA, the CDR3 is TGTGCCAGCAGCTTATTCGGAGGGGGCGCGCGGGACTATGGCTACACCTTC. It codes for CASSLFGGGARDYGYTF.

This chain links TRBV5-1 with TRBJ1-1; a possible D gene is TRBD1 (5 bases). The CDR3 has 15 residues. V lost 3 bases and J lost 1, with 13 bases in between. Germline V gene data show CDR1 as SGHRS and CDR2 as YFSETQ. This chain's CDR3 is CASSSGGGENTEAFF. Here the CDR3 DNA reads TGCGCCAGCAGCTCCGGGGGGGGAGAGAACACTGAAGCTTTCTTT.

The chain couples TRBV29-1 to TRBJ2-7, with 12 bases fitting TRBD1. The CDR3 spans 15 residues. V trimming: 3 bases; J trimming: 1 base; junction bases outside the gene matches: 4. In germline, CDR1 is SQVTM, CDR2 ANQGSEA. The DNA of the CDR3 is TGCAGCGTTGAGGGGACAGGGGGCAGGTCCTACGAGCAGTACTTC. Protein product: CSVEGTGGRSYEQYF.

This clone was found a few times. Other DNA sequences in the sample encode the same CDR3. This sequence joins TRBV6-1 and TRBJ1-1, with D possibly matching TRBD1 (5 bases). V lost 2 bases and J 0 bases, leaving 7 bases between the germline ends. Germline V CDR1 and CDR2: MNHNS, SASEGT. This CDR3 region has 14 residues. CDR3 sequence (DNA): TGTGCCAGCAGTGAACAGGGATTGAACACTGAAGCTTTCTTT. Amino acids: CASSEQGLNTEAFF.

The V call is TRBV7-8, the J call TRBJ2-7; D is possibly TRBD1 (5 bases). The CDR3 sequence is 14 residues long. The germline gives CDR1 SGHVS, CDR2 FQNEAQ. Trimming cost V 4 bases and J 2 bases, with 12 bases left between them. The CDR3 DNA reads as TGTGCCAGCAGCTGGGCCAGGGCAACCTACGAGCAGTACTTC. As protein: CASSWARATYEQYF. The full variable domain, completed using reference TRBV7-8 and TRBJ2-7, is GAGVSQSPRYKVAKRGQDVALRCDPISGHVSLFWYQQALGQGPEFLTYFQNEAQLDKSGLPSDRFFAERPEGSVSTLKIQRTQQEDSAVYLCASSWARATYEQYFGPGTRLTVT.

Note on this clone: At the DNA level, this CDR3 is encoded by other sequences in the same sample as well. This chain links TRBV5-4 with TRBJ2-5, with D possibly matching TRBD2 (6 bases). V was pared by 0 bases and J by 2 bases, with 8 bases between. The CDR3 consists of 14 residues. Germline V gene lookup returns CDR1 SGHNT and CDR2 YYREEE (reference sequence). The CDR3 DNA is TGTGCCAGCAGCTTGGGGCGGGGTCAAGAGACCCAGTACTTC. Its translation is CASSLGRGQETQYF.

CDR3 sequence (DNA): TGTGCCAGTAGTATAGCCCTCGGACAGGGGGCTGAAGCTTTCTTT. It is translated as CASSIALGQGAEAFF. The rearrangement uses TRBV19 and TRBJ1-1, with TRBD1 matching 10 bases. CDR1 and CDR2 from the germline V gene are LNHDA and SQIVND (reference sequence). CDR3 length: 15 amino acids. With 1 base clipped from V and 6 bases from J, the junction kept 5 bases outside the gene matches. Using reference TRBV19 and TRBJ1-1 for the parts outside the CDR3, the full variable domain is DGGITQSPKYLFRKEGQNVTLSCEQNLNHDAMYWYRQDPGQGLRLIYYSQIVNDFQKGDIAEGYSVSREKKESFPLTVTSAQKNPTAFYLCASSIALGQGAEAFFGQGTRLTVV.

This chain links TRBV11-2 with TRBJ2-7, with D maybe TRBD2 (5 bases). CDR1 is SGHAT and CDR2 is FQNNGV in the germline V gene. This CDR3 region has 15 residues. Deletions cut 8 bases from V and 1 base from J, with 18 bases between. DNA of the CDR3: TGTGCCAGCTCCCACCCACTAGGTGGGTCCTACGAGCAGTACTTC. This translates into CASSHPLGGSYEQYF.

The chain is built from TRBV25-1 and TRBJ2-1, with 8 bases aligning to TRBD1. The CDR3 length is 16 residues. CDR1 is MGHDK and CDR2 is SYGVNS in the germline V gene. Trimming cost V 2 bases and J 4 bases; bases outside gene matches: 7. The CDR3 nucleotides are TGTGCCAGCAGTGAACAACAGGGGGGCGAATACAATGAGCAGTTCTTC. Amino acid sequence: CASSEQQGGEYNEQFF. Full variable domain (rest looked up from reference TRBV25-1 and TRBJ2-1): EADIYQTPRYLVIGTGKKITLECSQTMGHDKMYWYQQDPGMELHLIHYSYGVNSTEKGDLSSESTVSRIRTEHFPLTLESARPSHTSQYLCASSEQQGGEYNEQFFGPGTRLTVL.

Only one count was recorded for this clone. The chain employs TRBV5-6 and TRBJ1-5; weak D call: TRBD1 (5 bases). Germline V gene data show CDR1 as SGHDT and CDR2 as YYEEEE. With 2 bases removed from V and 7 bases from J, the gap between germline ends came to 13 bases. The length of the CDR3 is 14 residues. CDR3 sequence (DNA): TGTGCCAGCAGCTTACAGGATCTCGGGCAGCCCCAGCATTTT. Protein product: CASSLQDLGQPQHF.

The V gene is TRBV5-1, the J gene TRBJ2-7; 8 bases map to TRBD1. V shed 7 bases, J shed 0 bases, and the junction held 6 bases outside the gene matches. CDR3 size: 14 residues. In germline, CDR1 is SGHRS, CDR2 YFSETQ. The CDR3 DNA reads TGCGCCAGCTCGGACAGGGCAAGCTCCTACGAGCAGTACTTC. Translation gives CASSDRASSYEQYF.

With regard to this clone: Compared with germline, one end of the junction differs, possibly owing to a read error. The chain carries TRBV7-9 and TRBJ2-5; 7 positions match TRBD1. This CDR3 contains 12 residues. Germline V lookup: CDR1 SEHNR, CDR2 FQNEAQ (reference sequence). The CDR3 sequence: CSSSVRGETQYF. In DNA form, the CDR3 reads TGTTCCAGCAGCGTCAGGGGGGAGACCCAGTACTTC.

The rearrangement uses TRBV7-2 and TRBJ1-5; tentative D call: TRBD1 (6 bases). Germline assignment: CDR1 SGHTA and CDR2 FQGNSA. This CDR3 has 14 amino acids. Between the trimmed V and J ends, which lost 4 bases and 6 bases, there was a span of 13 bases. CDR3 sequence reads: CASSSAGGLQPQHF. The CDR3 DNA reads as TGTGCCAGCAGCTCAGCTGGGGGCCTTCAGCCCCAGCATTTT.

This clone came up once. The rearrangement uses TRBV10-2 and TRBJ2-1; 8 bases match TRBD2. With 3 bases clipped from V and 3 bases from J, the junction kept 10 bases outside the gene matches. Per the germline V gene, CDR1 is WSHSY and CDR2 is SAAADI. The CDR3 is 17 residues long. The CDR3 loop reads CASSDKIRGGYYNEQFF. The CDR3, as DNA: TGCGCCAGCAGTGATAAAATCCGGGGGGGCTACTACAATGAGCAGTTCTTC.

The chain employs TRBV1 and TRBJ2-5; TRBD2 is taken as the D call from the table, unchecked against the DNA. The assigned J gene may be wrong: the sequence end matches TRBJ2-7 better. TRBV1 constitutes a pseudogene. The CDR3 has 16 residues. The CDR3 DNA follows: TGCACCAGCAGCCAAGCTGGGCTAGCGGGAATGGACGAGCAGTACTTC. This gives the protein CTSSQAGLAGMDEQYF.

The chain employs TRBV5-1 and TRBJ2-2, with a weak D call TRBD1 (5 bases). Germline V gene data show CDR1 as SGHRS and CDR2 as YFSETQ. Trimming cost V 0 bases and J 3 bases, with 9 bases left between them. The CDR3 totals 15 residues. The CDR3 region is CASSLAAGHTGELFF. For the CDR3, the DNA is TGCGCCAGCAGCTTGGCGGCAGGGCACACCGGGGAGCTGTTTTTT.